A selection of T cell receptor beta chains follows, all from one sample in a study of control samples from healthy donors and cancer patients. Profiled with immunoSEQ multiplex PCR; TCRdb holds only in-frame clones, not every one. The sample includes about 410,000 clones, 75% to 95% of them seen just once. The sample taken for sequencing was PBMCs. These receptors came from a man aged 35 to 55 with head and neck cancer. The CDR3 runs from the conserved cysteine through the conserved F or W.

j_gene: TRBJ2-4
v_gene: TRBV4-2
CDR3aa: CASSQDYRGKNIQYF

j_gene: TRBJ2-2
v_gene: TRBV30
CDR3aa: CAWSVGQGFTGELFF

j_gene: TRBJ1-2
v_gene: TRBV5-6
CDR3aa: CASSLSPAGIANYGYTF

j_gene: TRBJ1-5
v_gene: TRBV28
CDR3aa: CASKLENQPQHF

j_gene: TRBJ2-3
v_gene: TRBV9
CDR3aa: CASSVARRTDTQYF

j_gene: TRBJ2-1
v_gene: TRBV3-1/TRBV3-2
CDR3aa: CASSLGGGAGNEQFF

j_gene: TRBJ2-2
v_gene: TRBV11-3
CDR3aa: CASSPGGTNTGELFF

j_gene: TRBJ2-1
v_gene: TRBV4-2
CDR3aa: CASSQGGPPSNEQFF

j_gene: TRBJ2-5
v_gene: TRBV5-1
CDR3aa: CASSPSGSRQETQYF

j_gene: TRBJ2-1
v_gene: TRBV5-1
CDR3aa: CASSTGLAGTYNEQFF

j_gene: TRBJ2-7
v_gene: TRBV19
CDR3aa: CASRVAVGYEQYF

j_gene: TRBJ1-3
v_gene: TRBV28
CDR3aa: CASLGQGAIGWSGNTIYF

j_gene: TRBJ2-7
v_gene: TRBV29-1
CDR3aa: CSVPGHGTYEQYF

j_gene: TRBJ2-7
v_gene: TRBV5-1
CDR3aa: CASSLDAVSYEQYF

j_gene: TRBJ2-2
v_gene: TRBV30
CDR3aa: CAWRAQWGLRNTGELFF

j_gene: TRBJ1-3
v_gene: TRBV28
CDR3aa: CASSPPGGRNTIYF

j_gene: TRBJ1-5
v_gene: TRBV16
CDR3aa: CASRKGTHTQPQHF

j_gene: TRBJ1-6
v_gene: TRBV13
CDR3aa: CASSSDPNSPLHF

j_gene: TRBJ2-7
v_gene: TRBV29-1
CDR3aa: CSVGSGAFSYEQYF

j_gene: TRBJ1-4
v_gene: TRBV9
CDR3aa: CASSVSPRATNEKLFF

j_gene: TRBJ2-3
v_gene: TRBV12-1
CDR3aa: CASSGRQDTQYF

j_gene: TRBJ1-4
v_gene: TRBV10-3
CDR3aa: CAIRRDRALTNEKLFF

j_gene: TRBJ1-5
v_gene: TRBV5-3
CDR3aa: CARSLRQGGDPQHF

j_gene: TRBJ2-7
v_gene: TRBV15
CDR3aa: CATSRSATSSPYEQYF

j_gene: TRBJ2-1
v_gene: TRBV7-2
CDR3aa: CASRVTPDRVRDEQFF